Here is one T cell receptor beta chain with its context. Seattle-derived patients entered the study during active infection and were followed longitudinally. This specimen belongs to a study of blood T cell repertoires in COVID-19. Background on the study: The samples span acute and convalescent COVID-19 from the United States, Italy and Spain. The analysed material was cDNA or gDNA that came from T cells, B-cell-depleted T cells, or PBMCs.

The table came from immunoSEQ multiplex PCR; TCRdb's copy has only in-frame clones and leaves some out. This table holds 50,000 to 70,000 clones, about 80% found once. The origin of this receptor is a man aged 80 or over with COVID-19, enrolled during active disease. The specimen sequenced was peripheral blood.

CDR3 coding DNA: TGTGCCAGCAGCTCGGGATGGAGGACTGAAGCTTTCTTT. Translated: CASSSGWRTEAFF. The gene calls are TRBV7-9 and TRBJ1-1; D is uncertain. Germline V gene sequence: CDR1 SEHNR, CDR2 FQNEAQ (reference sequence). The ends were cut back, 4 bases at V and 5 bases at J, with 11 bases in the middle. The CDR3 has 13 amino acids.